These T cell receptor beta chains were read from a single sample in a study of identical twins. TCRdb reanalysed the 5' RACE reads using MiXCR and keeps one entry per CDR3 protein. The sample records 1.5 million to 2 million distinct CDR3 sequences, around 29% being singletons. Sequences were obtained from cord blood. The receptors shown here come from a newborn girl in good health. CDR3s include the opening cysteine and the closing phenylalanine or tryptophan. A D gene is named only where the DNA matches it firmly. Expanded clones get a size class; other rows say once, few or many, or leave the size out.

abundance: .; d_gene: TRBD1; v_gene: TRBV6-5; j_gene: TRBJ2-7; CDR3aa: CASSFNLGTGQRYEQYF
abundance: many; d_gene: .; v_gene: TRBV7-2; j_gene: TRBJ2-3; CDR3aa: CASSSGLNTDTQYF
abundance: .; d_gene: TRBD2; v_gene: TRBV12-3/TRBV12-4; j_gene: TRBJ2-3; CDR3aa: CASSFREGRHTQYF
abundance: .; d_gene: .; v_gene: TRBV4-2; j_gene: TRBJ1-1; CDR3aa: CASSQRGRDTEAFF
abundance: .; d_gene: TRBD2; v_gene: TRBV12-3/TRBV12-4; j_gene: TRBJ2-1; CDR3aa: CASSQEIAGESYNEQFF
abundance: .; d_gene: .; v_gene: TRBV2; j_gene: TRBJ2-6; CDR3aa: CAILSGANVLTF
abundance: few; d_gene: .; v_gene: TRBV10-3; j_gene: TRBJ2-5; CDR3aa: CAISDPRRGLLQETQYF
abundance: .; d_gene: TRBD1; v_gene: TRBV20-1; j_gene: TRBJ2-3; CDR3aa: CSAKDRGRTDAQYF
abundance: .; d_gene: .; v_gene: TRBV14; j_gene: TRBJ2-5; CDR3aa: CASSQLWFRVETQSF
abundance: many; d_gene: .; v_gene: TRBV4-1; j_gene: TRBJ2-7; CDR3aa: CASSQDRVSYEQYF
abundance: few; d_gene: TRBD1; v_gene: TRBV28; j_gene: TRBJ2-7; CDR3aa: CASSLTGGALYEQYF
abundance: .; d_gene: TRBD2; v_gene: TRBV28; j_gene: TRBJ2-5; CDR3aa: CASSSGTSGDNEQYF
abundance: .; d_gene: TRBD1; v_gene: TRBV5-1; j_gene: TRBJ2-1; CDR3aa: CASTPGTGDNEQFF
abundance: few; d_gene: .; v_gene: TRBV15; j_gene: TRBJ2-4; CDR3aa: CATSDNTPRTPRYF
abundance: few; d_gene: TRBD1; v_gene: TRBV18; j_gene: TRBJ1-2; CDR3aa: CASSPGQGNSNYGYTF
abundance: .; d_gene: TRBD1; v_gene: TRBV4-1; j_gene: TRBJ2-5; CDR3aa: CASSQGRDRIYNEQYF
abundance: .; d_gene: .; v_gene: TRBV24-1; j_gene: TRBJ1-2; CDR3aa: CATSDLGTNGGYTF
abundance: few; d_gene: .; v_gene: TRBV7-9; j_gene: TRBJ2-7; CDR3aa: CASSLEWQLRSYEQYF
abundance: .; d_gene: .; v_gene: TRBV20-1; j_gene: TRBJ1-4; CDR3aa: CSASRTAGNEKLFF
abundance: once; d_gene: .; v_gene: TRBV5-5; j_gene: TRBJ1-4; CDR3aa: CASSPGTINEKLFF
abundance: few; d_gene: TRBD2; v_gene: TRBV7-9; j_gene: .; CDR3aa: CASSLVREGYEQYF
abundance: many; d_gene: .; v_gene: TRBV4-2; j_gene: TRBJ1-2; CDR3aa: CASSQDELYGYTF
abundance: few; d_gene: TRBD1; v_gene: TRBV12-3/TRBV12-4; j_gene: TRBJ2-7; CDR3aa: CASSFWTGTYEQYF
abundance: .; d_gene: TRBD1; v_gene: TRBV30; j_gene: TRBJ1-4; CDR3aa: CAWKGTGNEKLFF
abundance: many; d_gene: .; v_gene: TRBV14; j_gene: TRBJ2-3; CDR3aa: CASSQDWGMGTDTQYF
abundance: many; d_gene: .; v_gene: TRBV6-6; j_gene: TRBJ2-5; CDR3aa: CASSYSAETQYF
abundance: .; d_gene: TRBD2; v_gene: TRBV28; j_gene: TRBJ2-1; CDR3aa: CASRYKGGGSSYNEQFF
abundance: .; d_gene: .; v_gene: TRBV12-3/TRBV12-4; j_gene: TRBJ2-1; CDR3aa: CASSFPGSIEQFF
abundance: few; d_gene: TRBD2; v_gene: TRBV4-2; j_gene: TRBJ2-5; CDR3aa: CASSQGSGRSSVETQYF
abundance: few; d_gene: TRBD2; v_gene: TRBV2; j_gene: TRBJ2-1; CDR3aa: CASSGYLAGGVAFNEQFF
abundance: few; d_gene: TRBD2; v_gene: TRBV2; j_gene: TRBJ2-3; CDR3aa: CASSETSGGADDTQYF
abundance: .; d_gene: .; v_gene: TRBV11-2; j_gene: TRBJ2-1; CDR3aa: CAGSLWTGSSYNERFF
abundance: few; d_gene: .; v_gene: TRBV5-1; j_gene: TRBJ2-3; CDR3aa: CASRLMWGRTDTQYF
abundance: .; d_gene: .; v_gene: TRBV7-9; j_gene: .; CDR3aa: CASSLADTTEQYF
abundance: .; d_gene: .; v_gene: TRBV4-2; j_gene: TRBJ2-2; CDR3aa: CASSQDLDGTPSNTGELFF
abundance: few; d_gene: .; v_gene: TRBV7-2; j_gene: TRBJ2-1; CDR3aa: CASSLRGNGQFF
abundance: .; d_gene: TRBD1; v_gene: TRBV4-2; j_gene: TRBJ1-1; CDR3aa: CASSQGPRGDRLTFF
abundance: .; d_gene: TRBD2; v_gene: TRBV10-3; j_gene: TRBJ2-1; CDR3aa: CAIRRTSGSYNEQFF
abundance: .; d_gene: .; v_gene: TRBV20-1; j_gene: TRBJ2-1; CDR3aa: CSASCPRWEGAHNEQFF
abundance: many; d_gene: TRBD1; v_gene: TRBV12-3/TRBV12-4; j_gene: TRBJ2-5; CDR3aa: CASRWTGEETQYF
abundance: few; d_gene: TRBD2; v_gene: TRBV4-2; j_gene: TRBJ2-7; CDR3aa: CASSSTGTSGFYEQYF
abundance: .; d_gene: .; v_gene: TRBV20-1; j_gene: TRBJ1-2; CDR3aa: CSARSPPTAFRLYGYTF
abundance: few; d_gene: TRBD2; v_gene: TRBV11-1; j_gene: TRBJ2-4; CDR3aa: CASSSGGSKNIQYF